This T cell receptor (beta chain) was identified in a study of blood T cell repertoires in COVID-19. Across the study: Acute and convalescent COVID-19 samples came from the United States, Italy and Spain. PBMCs, B-cell-depleted T cells, or T cells provided the cDNA or gDNA that made up the material.

The CDR3 loop spans 14 amino acids. J lost 8 bases, V lost 2 bases, and 4 bases had no gene match. Germline CDR1 reads SGHTA; CDR2 reads FQGTGA. In the original workflow: From reference gene primer amplification, estimates of nucleated cell counts were derived. TCRdb's copy holds only in-frame clones and misses some; the assay was immunoSEQ multiplex PCR. That table furnishes V, J and clone size, whereas the DNA furnished D and trimming. The data hold roughly 59,000 clones, with approximately 82% observed a single time. This clonotype was sampled from a man older than 75 with acute or convalescent COVID-19. This sequence joins TRBV7-3 and TRBJ2-3; 10 nucleotides align to TRBD2. The sample consisted of peripheral blood. The CDR3 is CASSLLPSGSTQYF. For the CDR3, the DNA is TGTGCCAGCAGCTTACTCCCTAGCGGGAGTACGCAGTATTTT. The full variable domain, rest sourced from reference TRBV7-3 and TRBJ2-3, is GAGVSQTPSNKVTEKGKYVELRCDPISGHTALYWYRQSLGQGPEFLIYFQGTGAADDSGLPNDRFFAVRPEGSVSTLKIQRTERGDSAVYLCASSLLPSGSTQYFGPGTRLTVL.